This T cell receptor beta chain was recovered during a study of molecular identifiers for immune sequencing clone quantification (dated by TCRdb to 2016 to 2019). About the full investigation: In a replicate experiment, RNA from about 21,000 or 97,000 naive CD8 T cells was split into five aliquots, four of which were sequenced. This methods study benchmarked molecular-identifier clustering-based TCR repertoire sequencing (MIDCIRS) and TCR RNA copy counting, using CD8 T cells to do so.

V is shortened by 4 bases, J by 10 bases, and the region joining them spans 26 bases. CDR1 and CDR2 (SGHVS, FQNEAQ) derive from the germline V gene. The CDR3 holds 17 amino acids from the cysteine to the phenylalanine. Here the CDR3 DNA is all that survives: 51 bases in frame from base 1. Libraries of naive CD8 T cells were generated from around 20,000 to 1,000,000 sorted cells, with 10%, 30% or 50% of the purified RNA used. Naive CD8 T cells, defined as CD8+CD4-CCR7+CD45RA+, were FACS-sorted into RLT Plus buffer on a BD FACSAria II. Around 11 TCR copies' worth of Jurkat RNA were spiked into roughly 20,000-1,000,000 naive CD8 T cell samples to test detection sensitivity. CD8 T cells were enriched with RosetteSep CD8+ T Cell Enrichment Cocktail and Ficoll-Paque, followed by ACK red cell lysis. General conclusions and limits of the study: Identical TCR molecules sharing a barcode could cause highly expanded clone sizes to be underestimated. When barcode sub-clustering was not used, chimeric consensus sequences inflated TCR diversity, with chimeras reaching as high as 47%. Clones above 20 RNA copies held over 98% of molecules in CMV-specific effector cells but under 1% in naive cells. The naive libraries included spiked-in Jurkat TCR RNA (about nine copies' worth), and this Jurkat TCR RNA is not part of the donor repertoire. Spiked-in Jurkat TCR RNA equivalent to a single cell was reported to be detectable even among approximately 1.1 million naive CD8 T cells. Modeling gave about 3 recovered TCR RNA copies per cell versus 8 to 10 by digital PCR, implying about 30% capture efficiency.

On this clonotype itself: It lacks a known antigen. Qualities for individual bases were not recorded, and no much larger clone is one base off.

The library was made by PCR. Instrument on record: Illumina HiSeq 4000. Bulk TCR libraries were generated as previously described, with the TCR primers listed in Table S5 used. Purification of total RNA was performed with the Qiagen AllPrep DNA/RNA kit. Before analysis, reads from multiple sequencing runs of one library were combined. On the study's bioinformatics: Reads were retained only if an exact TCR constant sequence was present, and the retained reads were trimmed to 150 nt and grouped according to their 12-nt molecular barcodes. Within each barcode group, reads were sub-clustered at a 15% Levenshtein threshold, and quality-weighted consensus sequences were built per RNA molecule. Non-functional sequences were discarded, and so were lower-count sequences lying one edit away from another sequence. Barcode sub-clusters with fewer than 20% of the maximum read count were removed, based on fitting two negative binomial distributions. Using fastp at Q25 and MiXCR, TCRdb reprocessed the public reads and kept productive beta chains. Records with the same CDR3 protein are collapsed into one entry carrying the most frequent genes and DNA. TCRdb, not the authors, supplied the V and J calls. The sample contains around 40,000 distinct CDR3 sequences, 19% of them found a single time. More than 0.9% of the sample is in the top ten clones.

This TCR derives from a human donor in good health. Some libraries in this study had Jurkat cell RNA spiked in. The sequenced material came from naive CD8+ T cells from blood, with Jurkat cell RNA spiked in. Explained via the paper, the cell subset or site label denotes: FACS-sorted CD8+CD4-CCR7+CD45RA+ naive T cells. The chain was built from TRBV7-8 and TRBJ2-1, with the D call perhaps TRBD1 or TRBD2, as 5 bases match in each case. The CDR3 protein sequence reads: CASSSDRGRIRIDEQFF. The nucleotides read TGTGCCAGCAGCTCAGATCGGGGCAGGATCCGGATCGACGAGCAGTTCTTC.